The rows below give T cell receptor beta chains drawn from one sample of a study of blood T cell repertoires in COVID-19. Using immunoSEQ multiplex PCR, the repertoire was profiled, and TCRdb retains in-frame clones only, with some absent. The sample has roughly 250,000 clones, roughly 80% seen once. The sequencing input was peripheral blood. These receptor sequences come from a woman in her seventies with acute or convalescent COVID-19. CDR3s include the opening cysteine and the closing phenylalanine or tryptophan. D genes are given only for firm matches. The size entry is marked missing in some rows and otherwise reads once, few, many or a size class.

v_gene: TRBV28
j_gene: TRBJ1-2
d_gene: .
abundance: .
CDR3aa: CASSLGGQFIYGYTF
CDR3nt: TGTGCCAGCAGTTTAGGAGGGCAGTTCATCTATGGCTACACCTTC

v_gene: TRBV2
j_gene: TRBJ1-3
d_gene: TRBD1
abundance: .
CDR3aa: CASRPGQGWAGAGNTIYF
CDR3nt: TGTGCCAGCAGGCCGGGACAGGGATGGGCCGGGGCTGGAAACACCATATATTTT

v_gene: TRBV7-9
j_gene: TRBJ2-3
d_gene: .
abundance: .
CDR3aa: CASSTSGTRRTDTQYF
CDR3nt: TGTGCCAGCAGCACCTCCGGGACACGGCGTACAGATACGCAGTATTTT

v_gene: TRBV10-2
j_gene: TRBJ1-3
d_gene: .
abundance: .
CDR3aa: CASRLTGTSSGNTIYF
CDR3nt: TGCGCCAGCAGGCTCACAGGGACGAGCTCTGGAAACACCATATATTTT

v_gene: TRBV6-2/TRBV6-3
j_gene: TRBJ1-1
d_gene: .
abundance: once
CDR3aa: CASSYVGPDTEAFF
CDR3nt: TGTGCCAGCAGTTACGTGGGGCCCGATACTGAAGCTTTCTTT

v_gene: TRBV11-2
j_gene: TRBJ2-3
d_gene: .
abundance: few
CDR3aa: CASSFPGVDTQYF
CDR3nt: TGTGCCAGCAGCTTCCCAGGGGTAGATACGCAGTATTTT

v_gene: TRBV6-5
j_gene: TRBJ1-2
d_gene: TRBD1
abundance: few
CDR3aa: CASRRDSNYGYTF
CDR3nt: TGTGCCAGCAGAAGGGACAGCAACTATGGCTACACCTTC

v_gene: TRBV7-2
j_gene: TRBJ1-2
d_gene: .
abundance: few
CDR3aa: CASRAPTENYGYTF
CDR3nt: TGTGCCAGCAGAGCCCCTACAGAAAACTATGGCTACACCTTC

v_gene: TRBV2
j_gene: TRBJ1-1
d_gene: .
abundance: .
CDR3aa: CASSDRGVATEAFF
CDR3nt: TGTGCCAGCAGTGATCGGGGGGTGGCCACTGAAGCTTTCTTT

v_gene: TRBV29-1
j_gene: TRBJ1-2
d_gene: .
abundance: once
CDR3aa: CSVEAVNYGYTF
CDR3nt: TGCAGCGTTGAGGCGGTGAACTATGGCTACACCTTC

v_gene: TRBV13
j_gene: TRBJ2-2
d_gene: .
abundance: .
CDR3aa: CASEKVGGPSGELFF
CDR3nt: TGTGCCAGCGAGAAGGTCGGGGGGCCGTCCGGGGAGCTGTTTTTT

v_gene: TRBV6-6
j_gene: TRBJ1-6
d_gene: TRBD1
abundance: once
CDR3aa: CASSYGTGIRVSPLHF
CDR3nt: TGTGCCAGCAGTTACGGGACAGGGATCCGGGTTTCACCCCTCCACTTT

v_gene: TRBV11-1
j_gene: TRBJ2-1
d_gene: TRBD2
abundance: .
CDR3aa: CASSLIAGGYNEQFF
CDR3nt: TGTGCCAGCAGCTTAATAGCGGGGGGGTACAATGAGCAGTTCTTC

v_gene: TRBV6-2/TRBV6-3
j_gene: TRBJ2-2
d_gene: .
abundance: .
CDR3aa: CASSRTGGPNTGELFF
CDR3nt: TGTGCCAGCAGTCGAACGGGGGGCCCCAACACCGGGGAGCTGTTTTTT

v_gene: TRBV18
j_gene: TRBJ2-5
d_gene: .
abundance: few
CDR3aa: CASSPLQRSGETQYF
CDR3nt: TGTGCCAGCTCACCACTTCAGCGGTCGGGGGAGACCCAGTACTTC

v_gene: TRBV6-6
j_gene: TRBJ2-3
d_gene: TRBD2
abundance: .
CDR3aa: CASSLAGIPTDTQYF
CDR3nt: TGTGCCAGCAGTCTAGCGGGGATCCCCACAGATACGCAGTATTTT

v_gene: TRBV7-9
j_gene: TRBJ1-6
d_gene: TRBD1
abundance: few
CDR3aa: CASSPTGGKSPLHF
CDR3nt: TGTGCCAGCAGCCCAACAGGGGGCAAATCACCCCTCCACTTT

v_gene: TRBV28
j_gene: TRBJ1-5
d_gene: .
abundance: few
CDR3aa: CAIEGVGQPQHF
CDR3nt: TGTGCCATCGAGGGGGTCGGGCAGCCCCAGCATTTT

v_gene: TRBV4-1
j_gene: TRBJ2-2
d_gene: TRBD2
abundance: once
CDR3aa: CASSPNFSGGITGELFF
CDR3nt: TGCGCCAGCAGCCCCAATTTTAGCGGGGGAATAACCGGGGAGCTGTTTTTT

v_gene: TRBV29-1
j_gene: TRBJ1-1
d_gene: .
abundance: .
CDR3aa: CSGGRNTEAFF
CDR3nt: TGCAGCGGTGGGAGAAACACTGAAGCTTTCTTT

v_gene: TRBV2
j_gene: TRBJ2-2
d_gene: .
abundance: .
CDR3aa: CASSETLQVTGELFF
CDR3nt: TGTGCCAGCAGTGAAACCCTACAGGTCACCGGGGAGCTGTTTTTT

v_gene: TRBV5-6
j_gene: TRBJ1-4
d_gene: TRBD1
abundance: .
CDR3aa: CASSSPIDRGSEKLFF
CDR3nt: TGTGCCAGCAGCTCCCCCATCGACAGGGGAAGTGAAAAACTGTTTTTT

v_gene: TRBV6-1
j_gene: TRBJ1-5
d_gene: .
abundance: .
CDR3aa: CASSETFGTGNQPQHF
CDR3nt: TGTGCCAGCAGTGAAACATTTGGAACAGGCAATCAGCCCCAGCATTTT

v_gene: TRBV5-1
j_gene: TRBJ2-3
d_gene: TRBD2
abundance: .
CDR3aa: CASSSFGLAGTDTQYF
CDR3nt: TGCGCCAGCAGCTCGTTCGGACTAGCGGGCACAGATACGCAGTATTTT

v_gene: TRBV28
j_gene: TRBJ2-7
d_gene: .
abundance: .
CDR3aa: CASSHRVPYEQYF
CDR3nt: TGTGCCAGCAGTCACAGGGTCCCCTACGAGCAGTACTTC

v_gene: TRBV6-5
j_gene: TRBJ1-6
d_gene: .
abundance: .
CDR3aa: CASSYGNQGNNSPLHF
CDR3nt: TGTGCCAGCAGTTACGGGAACCAGGGTAATAATTCACCCCTCCACTTT

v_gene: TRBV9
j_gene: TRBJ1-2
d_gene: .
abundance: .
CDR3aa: CASSVSPTSSNYGYTF
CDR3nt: TGTGCCAGCAGCGTATCCCCGACAAGTAGTAACTATGGCTACACCTTC

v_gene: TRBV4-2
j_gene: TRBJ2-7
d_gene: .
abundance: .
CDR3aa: CASSQAYEQYF
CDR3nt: TGTGCCAGCAGCCAAGCGTACGAGCAGTACTTC

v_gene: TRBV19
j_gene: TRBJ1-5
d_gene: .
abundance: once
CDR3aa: CASSISSNQPQHF
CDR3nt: TGTGCCAGTAGTATCTCCAGCAATCAGCCCCAGCATTTT

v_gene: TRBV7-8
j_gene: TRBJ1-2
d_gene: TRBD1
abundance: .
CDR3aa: CASSPGQRNYGYTF
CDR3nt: TGTGCCAGCAGCCCGGGACAGCGTAACTATGGCTACACCTTC

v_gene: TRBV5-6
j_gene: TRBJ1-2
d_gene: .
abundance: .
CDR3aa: CASSLIGNYGYTF
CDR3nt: TGTGCCAGCAGCTTGATCGGGAACTATGGCTACACCTTC

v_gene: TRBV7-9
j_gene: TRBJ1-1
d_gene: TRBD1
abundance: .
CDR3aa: CASSLVQGAGTEAFF
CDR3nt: TGTGCCAGCAGCTTAGTACAGGGGGCGGGAACTGAAGCTTTCTTT

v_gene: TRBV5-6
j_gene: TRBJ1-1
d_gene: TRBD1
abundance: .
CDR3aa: CASSSRDRATEAFF
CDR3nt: TGTGCCAGCAGCAGCCGGGACAGGGCCACTGAAGCTTTCTTT

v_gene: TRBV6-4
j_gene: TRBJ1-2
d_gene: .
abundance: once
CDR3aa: CASSYPYSEPSYGYTF
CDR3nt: TGTGCCAGCAGTTATCCTTATTCGGAGCCCAGCTATGGCTACACCTTC

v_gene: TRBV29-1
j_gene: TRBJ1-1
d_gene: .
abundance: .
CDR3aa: CSVVEFSEAFF
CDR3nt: TGCAGCGTTGTGGAGTTCTCTGAAGCTTTCTTT

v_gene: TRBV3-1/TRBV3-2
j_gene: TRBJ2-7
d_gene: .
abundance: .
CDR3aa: CASSQEKGAYEQYF
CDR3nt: TGTGCCAGCAGCCAAGAAAAGGGAGCCTACGAGCAGTACTTC

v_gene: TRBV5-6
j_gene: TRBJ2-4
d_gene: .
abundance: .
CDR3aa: CASSFANIQYF
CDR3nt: TGTGCCAGCAGCTTTGCGAACATTCAGTACTTC

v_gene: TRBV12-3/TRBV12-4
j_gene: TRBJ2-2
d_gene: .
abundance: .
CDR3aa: CASRASGTGELFF
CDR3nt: TGTGCCAGCAGGGCCAGCGGCACCGGGGAGCTGTTTTTT

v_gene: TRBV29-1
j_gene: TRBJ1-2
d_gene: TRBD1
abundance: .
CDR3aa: CSVGNSRGQINYGYTF
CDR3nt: TGCAGCGTTGGCAATTCGAGGGGACAGATTAACTATGGCTACACCTTC

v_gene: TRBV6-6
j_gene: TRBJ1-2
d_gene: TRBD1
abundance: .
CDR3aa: CASSYIRGTRNYGYTF
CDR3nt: TGTGCCAGCAGTTACATCAGGGGGACCCGTAACTATGGCTACACCTTC

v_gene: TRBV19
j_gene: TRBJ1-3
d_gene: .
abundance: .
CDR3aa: CASSHQGSGNTIYF
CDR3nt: TGTGCCAGTAGTCATCAGGGGTCTGGAAACACCATATATTTT

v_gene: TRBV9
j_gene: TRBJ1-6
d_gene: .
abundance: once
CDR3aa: CASSVAGDAHSPLHF
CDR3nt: TGTGCCAGCAGCGTAGCAGGGGATGCCCATTCACCCCTCCACTTT

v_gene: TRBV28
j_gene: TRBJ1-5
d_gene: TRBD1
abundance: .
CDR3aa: CASSFSSGTGNQPQHF
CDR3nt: TGTGCCAGCAGTTTTTCATCCGGGACAGGGAATCAGCCCCAGCATTTT

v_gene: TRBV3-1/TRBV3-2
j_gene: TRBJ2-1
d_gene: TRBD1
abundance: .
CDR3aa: CASSQLQRGPYNEQFF
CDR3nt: TGTGCCAGCAGCCAATTACAGAGGGGGCCGTACAATGAGCAGTTCTTC

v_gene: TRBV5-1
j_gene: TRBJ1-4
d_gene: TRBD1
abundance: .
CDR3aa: CASRTGNEKLFF
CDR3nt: TGCGCCAGCAGGACAGGGAATGAAAAACTGTTTTTT

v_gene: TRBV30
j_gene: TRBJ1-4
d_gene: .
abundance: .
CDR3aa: CAWRARVPNEKLFF
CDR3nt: TGTGCCTGGAGGGCCCGTGTGCCTAATGAAAAACTGTTTTTT

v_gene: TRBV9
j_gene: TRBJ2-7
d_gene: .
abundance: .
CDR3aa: CASSVGGRSSYEQYF
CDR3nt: TGTGCCAGCAGCGTAGGCGGTCGTAGCTCCTACGAGCAGTACTTC

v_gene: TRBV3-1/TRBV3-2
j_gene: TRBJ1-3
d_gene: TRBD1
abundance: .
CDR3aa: CASSRGTADTIYF
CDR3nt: TGTGCCAGCAGCCGAGGGACAGCAGACACCATATATTTT

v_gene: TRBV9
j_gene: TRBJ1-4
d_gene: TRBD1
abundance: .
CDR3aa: CASSAPGQVVTNEKLFF
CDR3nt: TGTGCCAGCAGCGCTCCGGGACAGGTTGTAACTAATGAAAAACTGTTTTTT

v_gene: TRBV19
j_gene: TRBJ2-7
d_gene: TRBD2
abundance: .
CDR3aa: CASSMGRGEQYF
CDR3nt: TGTGCCAGTAGTATGGGGAGGGGCGAGCAGTACTTC

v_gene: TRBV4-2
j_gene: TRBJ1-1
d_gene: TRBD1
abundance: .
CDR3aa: CASSQENRMAGGAFF
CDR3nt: TGTGCCAGCAGCCAAGAGAACCGGATGGCAGGGGGAGCTTTCTTT

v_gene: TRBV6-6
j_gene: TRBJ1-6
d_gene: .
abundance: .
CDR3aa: CASSYSLFRGNSPLHF
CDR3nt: TGTGCCAGCAGTTACTCCCTTTTCAGGGGCAATTCACCCCTCCACTTT

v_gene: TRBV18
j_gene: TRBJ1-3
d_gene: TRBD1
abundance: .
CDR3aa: CASSPRQGTGNTIYF
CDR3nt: TGTGCCAGCTCCCCTCGACAGGGAACGGGAAACACCATATATTTT

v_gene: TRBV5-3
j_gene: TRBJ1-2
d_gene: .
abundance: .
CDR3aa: CARSLQGNYGYTF
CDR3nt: TGTGCCAGAAGCCTCCAGGGAAACTATGGCTACACCTTC

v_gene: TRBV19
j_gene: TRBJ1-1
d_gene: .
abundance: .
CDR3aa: CASTLGGGTSEAFF
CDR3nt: TGTGCCAGTACCCTAGGGGGGGGGACGAGTGAAGCTTTCTTT

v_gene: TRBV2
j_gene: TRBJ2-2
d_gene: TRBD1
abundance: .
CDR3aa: CASRLTGTELVGELFF
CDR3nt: TGTGCCAGCAGACTCACCGGGACAGAGCTGGTCGGGGAGCTGTTTTTT

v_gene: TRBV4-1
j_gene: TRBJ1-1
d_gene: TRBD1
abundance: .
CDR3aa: CASSPMTGVLRTEAFF
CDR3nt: TGCGCCAGCAGCCCGATGACAGGGGTTCTTCGTACTGAAGCTTTCTTT